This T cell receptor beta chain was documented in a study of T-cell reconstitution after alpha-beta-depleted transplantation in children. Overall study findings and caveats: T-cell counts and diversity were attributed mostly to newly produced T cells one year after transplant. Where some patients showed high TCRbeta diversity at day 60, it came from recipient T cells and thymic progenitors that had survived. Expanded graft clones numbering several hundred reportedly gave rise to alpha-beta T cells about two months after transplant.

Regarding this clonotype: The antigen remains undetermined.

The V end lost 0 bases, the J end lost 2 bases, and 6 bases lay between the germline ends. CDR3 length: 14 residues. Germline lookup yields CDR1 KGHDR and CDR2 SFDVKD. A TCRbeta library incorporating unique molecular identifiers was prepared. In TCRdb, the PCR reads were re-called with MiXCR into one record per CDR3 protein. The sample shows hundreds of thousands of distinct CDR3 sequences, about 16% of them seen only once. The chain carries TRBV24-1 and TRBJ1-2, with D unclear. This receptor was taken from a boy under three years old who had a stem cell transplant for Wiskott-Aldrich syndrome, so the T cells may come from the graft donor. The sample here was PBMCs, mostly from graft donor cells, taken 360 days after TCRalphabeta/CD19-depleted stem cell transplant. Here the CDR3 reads CATSDLKTNYGYTF. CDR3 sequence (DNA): TGTGCCACCAGTGATTTGAAGACAAACTATGGCTACACCTTC.